These 17 T cell receptor beta chains were all obtained from the same sample, sequenced in a study of T cell clonality in common variable immunodeficiency. Clones were sequenced by immunoSEQ multiplex PCR, and TCRdb holds only the in-frame ones, with some missing. The sample presents around 39,000 clones, none singletons. The sample taken for sequencing was peripheral blood mononuclear cells. All receptors derive from a person between 18 and 75 years old in good health.

This clone was seen at least ten times. Read coverage stops 3 residues before the CDR3 terminus; the germline J gene supplies the remainder. The chain links TRBV20-1 to TRBJ2-3; D is ambiguous. This CDR3 is 15 amino acids long. The germline V and J ends were trimmed by 0 bases and 0 bases, with 10 bases remaining between them. Germline V CDR1 and CDR2: DFQATT, SNEGSKA (reference sequence). The CDR3 bases that were read are TGCAGTGCTAGAGATCCTGTCAGGAGCACAGATACG. Translation gives CSARDPVRSTDT. From start to end, the CDR3 is CSARDPVRSTDTQYF.

This clone was recorded a few times. The read terminates 3 residues ahead of where the CDR3 ends, so the germline J gene completes it. V is TRBV2 and J is TRBJ2-2, with 7 bases matching TRBD2. With V trimmed by 4 bases and J by 0 bases, 2 bases remained unmatched. The germline gives CDR1 SNHLY, CDR2 FYNNEI. The CDR3 is 15 amino acids. The sequenced part of the CDR3 DNA is TGTGCCAGCAGTGGGCTAGCGGCGAACACCGGGGAG. Protein: CASSGLAANTGE. The CDR3 in full is CASSGLAANTGELFF.

Ten or more counts support this clone. The covered CDR3 bases are TGTGCCAGCAGCTTGACAGCGTACAATGAG. Translating gives CASSLTAYNE. The CDR3 as a whole reads CASSLTAYNEQFF. V usage is TRBV7-2 and J usage is TRBJ2-1, with D possibly TRBD1 on 5 matching bases. The CDR3 end lies 3 residues beyond the end of the read and is filled in from the germline J gene. The CDR3 loop spans 13 amino acids. Germline loops: CDR1 SGHTA, CDR2 FQGNSA. The V end was cut by 3 bases, the J end by 4 bases, with 7 bases between.

This clone was recorded at least ten times. The CDR3 is cut off 3 residues early in the read; its end comes from the germline J gene. The chain employs TRBV20-1 and TRBJ2-7, with a weak D call TRBD1 (5 bases). The germline V and J ends were trimmed by 0 bases and 1 base, with 16 bases remaining between them. Germline V gene lookup returns CDR1 DFQATT and CDR2 SNEGSKA (reference sequence). CDR3 size: 16 residues. The CDR3 bases that were read are TGCAGTGCTAGAGATGCCCGCGTAGGGGAATCCTACGAG. The encoded protein is CSARDARVGESYE. The whole CDR3 reads CSARDARVGESYEQYF.

In this sample, this clone turned up many times. The CDR3 end is not reached by the read, which stops 3 residues before it; the germline J gene fills it in. This chain uses TRBV19 with TRBJ1-5; unclear D gene. The germline V gene has CDR1 LNHDA and CDR2 SQIVND (reference sequence). The V and J ends lost 1 base and 1 base respectively, with 8 bases between them. The CDR3 covers 15 residues. The DNA read from the CDR3 is TGTGCCAGTAGTATAGCACCAGAAAGCAATCAGCCC. It translates to CASSIAPESNQP. The entire CDR3 reads CASSIAPESNQPQHF.

This clone was observed many times. From the germline J gene comes the end of the CDR3, since the read stops 3 residues before it. The J gene is TRBJ1-2, the V gene TRBV18; tentatively, D is TRBD1 (6 bases). There are 15 residues in the CDR3. The V and J ends lost 3 bases and 1 base respectively, with 12 bases between them. Germline V lookup: CDR1 KGHSH, CDR2 LQKENI. The CDR3 sequence is CASSPQGGGNYGYTF. The sequenced CDR3 bases are TGTGCCAGCTCACCCCAAGGAGGGGGTAACTATGGC.

This clone came up many times. The read finishes 3 residues shy of the CDR3 end, and the germline J gene is used to complete it. V is TRBV18 and J is TRBJ1-5; D possibly corresponds to TRBD1 (6 bases). Germline V lookup: CDR1 KGHSH, CDR2 LQKENI. Trimming removed 2 bases from V and 1 base from J, with 12 bases in between. This CDR3 has 16 amino acids. The covered CDR3 bases are TGTGCCAGCTCACCAACGACAGGTGCGAGCAATCAGCCC. This gives the protein CASSPTTGASNQP. The full CDR3 is CASSPTTGASNQPQHF.

This clone was recorded at least ten times. Coverage ceases 3 residues before the CDR3 finishes, and the germline J gene fills in the end. The V call is TRBV19, the J call TRBJ2-1; 9 bases align to TRBD2. Germline CDR1 is LNHDA and CDR2 is SQIVND (reference sequence). After removal of 7 bases from V and 2 bases from J, the junction contained 9 bases not matched to a gene. This CDR3 is 16 amino acids long. The CDR3 is CASNRETSGAYNEQFF. The part of the CDR3 DNA that was read is TGTGCCAGTAATAGGGAGACTAGCGGCGCCTACAATGAG.

This clone was observed at least ten times. The CDR3 end falls 3 residues outside the read, so it is completed with the germline J gene. The rearrangement uses TRBV4-2 and TRBJ2-3; TRBD2 matches at 8 bases. The CDR3 is 15 amino acids. Germline CDR1 and CDR2: LGHNA and YNFKEQ. With V trimmed by 4 bases and J by 3 bases, 6 bases remained unmatched. Incomplete CDR3 DNA: TGTGCCAGCAGCCTTAAAGCGGGAGAGACAGATACG. Protein: CASSLKAGETDT. The CDR3 in full is CASSLKAGETDTQYF.

As for this clone: The CDR3 end is not reached by the read, which stops 3 residues before it; the germline J gene fills it in. The chain uses TRBV2 and TRBJ1-2, with 8 bases lining up with TRBD1. CDR1 SNHLY and CDR2 FYNNEI come from the germline V gene. The CDR3 consists of 14 residues. The CDR3 region is CASSNQGAVRGYTF. Partial CDR3 DNA: TGTGCCAGCAGTAATCAGGGGGCAGTGAGGGGC.

This clone was seen a handful of times. The read is 3 residues too short to cover the CDR3 end, so that end is filled in from the germline J gene. The same CDR3 arises from other DNA sequences in this sample as well. This chain joins TRBV30 and TRBJ1-3, with a possible D match to TRBD1 (6 bases). CDR1 is GTSNPN and CDR2 is SVGIG in the germline V gene (reference sequence). This CDR3 has 17 residues. V was trimmed by 1 base and J by 1 base, leaving 17 bases between them. CDR3 loop: CAWSAQGSLSSGNTIYF. Partial CDR3 DNA: TGTGCCTGGAGTGCACAGGGCTCCCTAAGTTCTGGAAACACC.

This clone was observed at least ten times. The sequence runs out 3 residues before the end of the CDR3; the remainder is reconstructed from the germline J gene. This chain joins TRBV20-1 and TRBJ1-3, with D unclear. CDR3 length: 16 residues. The V and J ends lost 0 bases and 4 bases respectively, with 16 bases between them. In germline, CDR1 is DFQATT, CDR2 SNEGSKA (reference sequence). The covered CDR3 bases are TGCAGTGCTAGAGATAGAATCAATGGAGGGGGAAACACC. Translating it yields CSARDRINGGGNT. Given in full, the CDR3 is CSARDRINGGGNTIYF.

This clone was counted many times. The CDR3 end lies 3 residues beyond the end of the read and is filled in from the germline J gene. V usage is TRBV20-1 and J usage is TRBJ2-3; 9 nucleotides line up with TRBD1. This CDR3 spans 15 amino acids. Trimming at V came to 0 bases and at J to 5 bases, leaving 6 bases not matched to a gene. Germline V lookup: CDR1 DFQATT, CDR2 SNEGSKA (reference sequence). The CDR3 here is CSARDRTGAGDTQYF. CDR3 DNA (partial): TGCAGTGCTAGAGATCGGACAGGGGCGGGAGATACG.

By its share, this clone is medium-sized. The read comes to an end 3 residues before the CDR3 does, leaving the germline J gene to fill in the end. Other nucleotide sequences from this sample produce the same CDR3. V usage is TRBV6-1 and J usage is TRBJ2-3; 14 bases fit TRBD2. V dropped 4 bases and J dropped 4; count of bases not matched to a gene: 1. Germline V gives CDR1 MNHNS, CDR2 SASEGT. The CDR3 has 15 amino acids. CDR3 sequence: CASSGLAGGPDTQYF. Incomplete CDR3 DNA: TGTGCCAGCAGTGGACTAGCGGGAGGGCCAGATACG.

Many counts were recorded for this clone. With the read ending 3 residues before the CDR3 end, the germline J gene is used to fill in that end. J is TRBJ2-7 and V is TRBV9; the D gene is possibly TRBD1 (6 bases). The ends were cut back, 3 bases at V and 5 bases at J, with 15 bases in the middle. Per germline, CDR1 SGDLS and CDR2 YYNGEE. The CDR3 consists of 14 residues. The covered CDR3 bases are TGTGCCAGCAGCGCGTATACAGGGCCCAACGAG. As protein: CASSAYTGPNE. The entire CDR3 reads CASSAYTGPNEQYF.

This clone was counted at least ten times. The read is 3 residues too short to cover the CDR3 end, so that end is filled in from the germline J gene. V is TRBV7-8 and J is TRBJ2-5; TRBD2 matches 11 bases. The CDR3 is 14 residues long. With V trimmed by 6 bases and J by 3 bases, 3 bases remained unmatched. The germline CDR1 and CDR2 sequences are SGHVS and FQNEAQ. CDR3 residues: CASRAGLAEETQYF. The covered CDR3 bases are TGTGCCAGCAGGGCGGGACTAGCGGAAGAGACC.

Notes on this clone: A far larger clone is one base from this, pointing to a likely read error. The sequenced fragment ends 3 residues before the CDR3 boundary, so the rest is inferred from the germline J gene. J is TRBJ2-5 and V is TRBV6-1; D not certain. Per the germline V gene, CDR1 is MNHNS and CDR2 is SASEGT. This CDR3 has 16 residues. The ends were cut back, 2 bases at V and 5 bases at J, with 18 bases in the middle. The sequenced CDR3 bases are TGTGCCAGCAGTGAATTCAGGCAAAGCCTTCGGGAGACC. Translated: CASSEFRQSLRET. From start to end, the CDR3 is CASSEFRQSLRETQYF.